Listed here are 24 T cell receptor beta chains from one sample, sequenced in a study of T cell repertoires in cytomegalovirus infection. TCRdb recomputed calls from the reads with MiXCR, one row per CDR3 protein. The table records some 450,000 distinct CDR3 sequences, approximately 31% of them present only once. Sequencing was done on a sample of PBMCs. Receptors originate from a human donor in good health (CMV status not recorded). Some clones in this sample may be carry-over from other donors' samples.

About this clonotype: This is likely a read error, given that the CDR3 carries no conserved phenylalanine or tryptophan at its end. V usage is TRBV28 and J usage is TRBJ2-3; the match to TRBD2 covers 10 bases. The J segment lost 1 base and the V segment lost 7 bases, leaving 5 bases of the junction unmatched. The CDR3 spans 15 residues. In germline, CDR1 is MDHEN, CDR2 SYDVKM. CDR3 in amino acids: CASNLGTSGTDTQYL. The CDR3 nucleotides read TGTGCCAGCAACCTTGGGACTAGCGGCACAGATACGCAGTATTTG.

This clonotype appeared many times. The chain recombines TRBV6-1 with TRBJ2-5, with a tentative D call TRBD2 (5 bases). The CDR3 is made up of 17 amino acids. Germline assignment: CDR1 MNHNS and CDR2 SASEGT. The ends were cut back, 5 bases at V and 2 bases at J, with 21 bases in the middle. DNA for the CDR3: TGTGCCAGCAGTTATCCCACTCGAACGGGAAAACAAGAGACCCAGTACTTC. Protein: CASSYPTRTGKQETQYF.

This rearrangement joins TRBV7-8 to TRBJ2-1; 8 nucleotides line up with TRBD2. The junction had 14 bases not matched to a gene; V was cut back by 3 bases and J by 4 bases. Germline CDR1 SGHVS, CDR2 FQNEAQ. The CDR3 totals 18 residues. DNA of the CDR3: TGTGCCAGCAGCTTTACAAGCCTGAGCGGGAGCTGGTACAATGAGCAGTTCTTC. It yields the protein CASSFTSLSGSWYNEQFF.

This clonotype showed up just a few times. J is TRBJ1-2 and V is TRBV28; the match to TRBD1 covers 9 bases. V trimming: 5 bases; J trimming: 7 bases; junction bases outside the gene matches: 11. CDR3 length equals 15 residues. CDR1 is MDHEN and CDR2 is SYDVKM in the germline V gene. CDR3 sequence: CASSQGGGTGIGYTF. CDR3 coding DNA: TGTGCCAGCAGTCAAGGTGGGGGGACAGGGATTGGCTACACCTTC.

This clonotype showed up many times. The chain employs TRBV7-8 and TRBJ2-1; TRBD2 matches 8 bases. The trim removed 1 base at V and 7 bases at J, leaving 9 bases unmatched. Germline CDR1 reads SGHVS; CDR2 reads FQNEAQ. This CDR3 has 16 amino acids. This CDR3 reads CASSLGGLTGGNEQFF. The CDR3 region has the DNA TGTGCCAGCAGCTTAGGCGGGCTAACGGGAGGGAATGAGCAGTTCTTC. The full variable domain, completed using reference TRBV7-8 and TRBJ2-1, is GAGVSQSPRYKVAKRGQDVALRCDPISGHVSLFWYQQALGQGPEFLTYFQNEAQLDKSGLPSDRFFAERPEGSVSTLKIQRTQQEDSAVYLCASSLGGLTGGNEQFFGPGTRLTVL.

The CDR3 loop reads CATRRGQISNQPQHF. Written as DNA, the CDR3 is TGTGCCACCAGACGAGGACAGATTAGCAATCAGCCCCAGCATTTT. The chain carries TRBV15 and TRBJ1-5; tentative D call: TRBD1 (6 bases). Trimming stripped 6 bases from V and 0 bases from J, with 12 bases between. The CDR3 length is 15 residues. Germline assignment: CDR1 LNHNV and CDR2 YYDKDF (reference sequence).

This clonotype has only a few counts. V and J are TRBV12-3 or TRBV12-4 and TRBJ1-3; tentative D call: TRBD1 (5 bases). The CDR3 covers 15 residues. Trimming pared 5 bases from V and 0 bases from J, leaving 11 bases between. CDR3 loop: CASSAGGYSGNTIYF. DNA for the CDR3: TGTGCCAGCAGTGCGGGGGGATACTCTGGAAACACCATATATTTT.

Concerning this clonotype: One end of the junction does not line up with germline, which may come from a read error. The chain couples TRBV11-2 to TRBJ1-1; tentatively, D is TRBD1 (6 bases). Germline V CDR1 and CDR2: SGHAT, FQNNGV. The CDR3 is 14 residues long. This chain's CDR3 is CASSIFTGNTGAFF. The CDR3, as DNA: TGTGCCAGCAGCATATTTACAGGGAACACTGGAGCTTTCTTT.

This clonotype was found a few times. The chain carries TRBV6-5 and TRBJ1-2; 9 nucleotides match TRBD1. Trimming removed 5 bases from V and 8 bases from J; junction bases left unmatched: 9. CDR3 length: 14 amino acids. Germline CDR1 MNHEY, CDR2 SVGAGI. The CDR3 spells CASSPPGTGLGYTF. The DNA for the CDR3 is TGTGCCAGCAGTCCCCCCGGGACAGGGCTGGGCTACACCTTC.

This clonotype occurred a few times. The V call is TRBV20-1, the J call TRBJ1-2; TRBD1 matches 8 bases. CDR3 length equals 14 residues. Germline V gene lookup returns CDR1 DFQATT and CDR2 SNEGSKA (reference sequence). Unmatched junction bases numbered 8, after V lost 0 bases and J lost 8 bases. The CDR3 nucleotides read TGCAGTGCTAGAGATAAGGACAGGGTGTACGGCTACACCTTC. It encodes CSARDKDRVYGYTF.

This clonotype was detected many times. J is TRBJ1-5 and V is TRBV7-8, with 9 bases fitting TRBD1. Germline V lookup: CDR1 SGHVS, CDR2 FQNEAQ. This CDR3 spans 15 amino acids. Unmatched junction bases numbered 4, after V lost 5 bases and J lost 2 bases. The CDR3 here is CASSPGQGGNQPQHF. The CDR3 coding sequence is TGTGCCAGCAGCCCGGGACAGGGCGGCAATCAGCCCCAGCATTTT. Using reference TRBV7-8 and TRBJ1-5 for the parts outside the CDR3, the full variable domain is GAGVSQSPRYKVAKRGQDVALRCDPISGHVSLFWYQQALGQGPEFLTYFQNEAQLDKSGLPSDRFFAERPEGSVSTLKIQRTQQEDSAVYLCASSPGQGGNQPQHFGDGTRLSIL.

V usage is TRBV27 and J usage is TRBJ1-5, with a weak D call TRBD1 (5 bases). Trimming took 8 bases from V and 9 from J, leaving 14 bases between them. The germline V gene encodes CDR1 MNHEY and CDR2 SMNVEV (reference sequence). The CDR3 length is 12 residues. CDR3 region: CASRERGRPQHF. In DNA, the CDR3 is TGTGCCAGCCGGGAAAGGGGCCGGCCCCAGCATTTT.

The sample holds many counts of this clonotype. The chain employs TRBV7-8 and TRBJ1-1, with no clear D. Trimming pared 3 bases from V and 1 base from J, leaving 12 bases between. The V gene's germline CDR1 is SGHVS and CDR2 FQNEAQ. CDR3 size: 15 residues. CDR3 DNA sequence: TGTGCCAGCAGCTTTGAACCGTTTGAGAACACTGAAGCTTTCTTT. It translates to CASSFEPFENTEAFF.

The gene calls are TRBV7-9 and TRBJ2-3, with D possibly being TRBD1 or TRBD2 (5 bases each). Deletions cut 0 bases from V and 7 bases from J, with 14 bases between. The CDR3 length is 15 residues. The V gene's germline CDR1 is SEHNR and CDR2 FQNEAQ (reference sequence). The CDR3 coding sequence is TGTGCCAGCAGCTTAGCTGCCGGGGCCGGGAATACGCAGTATTTT. This gives the protein CASSLAAGAGNTQYF.

This clonotype was detected only a few times. This chain uses TRBV28 with TRBJ2-7; a possible D gene is TRBD2 (6 bases). Germline values: CDR1 MDHEN, CDR2 SYDVKM. The CDR3 runs to 13 residues. Trimming removed 2 bases from V and 4 bases from J, with 9 bases in between. CDR3 sequence: CASSLAGKYEQYF. The CDR3 DNA reads as TGTGCCAGCAGTTTAGCGGGGAAGTACGAGCAGTACTTC.

About this clonotype itself: A read error is possible here, since a much larger clone lies one base away. The V gene is TRBV7-2, the J gene TRBJ1-1; tentatively, D is TRBD1 (5 bases). V gave up 6 bases and J gave up 4 bases, with 30 bases separating them. The germline V gene has CDR1 SGHTA and CDR2 FQGNSA. The CDR3 has 19 residues. CDR3 sequence: CASSHPAVRVIVRGTEAFF. The CDR3 DNA sequence: TGTGCCAGCAGTCACCCAGCCGTGCGTGTAATCGTTAGGGGCACTGAAGCTTTCTTT.

This clonotype showed up many times. V is TRBV7-8 and J is TRBJ2-6; D is unresolved. V lost 7 bases and J lost 0, with 10 bases in between. Germline V gene sequence: CDR1 SGHVS, CDR2 FQNEAQ. The CDR3 covers 15 residues. The CDR3 nucleotides are TGTGCCAGCACTGAGAAGCTCTCTGGGGCCAACGTCCTGACTTTC. Protein: CASTEKLSGANVLTF. The full variable domain, completed using reference TRBV7-8 and TRBJ2-6, is GAGVSQSPRYKVAKRGQDVALRCDPISGHVSLFWYQQALGQGPEFLTYFQNEAQLDKSGLPSDRFFAERPEGSVSTLKIQRTQQEDSAVYLCASTEKLSGANVLTFGAGSRLTVL.

This rearrangement joins TRBV6-6 to TRBJ2-5; 12 positions agree with TRBD1. Germline assignment: CDR1 MNHNY and CDR2 SVGAGI (reference sequence). V dropped 4 bases and J dropped 5; count of bases not matched to a gene: 5. The CDR3 covers 15 residues. CDR3 nucleotide sequence: TGTGCCAGCAGTTTTGGGACAGGGGGCGAGGAGACCCAGTACTTC. Its protein product is CASSFGTGGEETQYF.

This clonotype occurred a few times. V usage is TRBV28 and J usage is TRBJ2-2, with 9 bases lining up with TRBD2. Per the germline V gene, CDR1 is MDHEN and CDR2 is SYDVKM. Trimming cost V 2 bases and J 4 bases; bases outside gene matches: 5. This CDR3 is 16 amino acids long. The CDR3 region is CASSLPLAGFTGELFF. The CDR3 DNA reads as TGTGCCAGCAGTTTACCTCTAGCGGGGTTCACCGGGGAGCTGTTTTTT. The variable domain in full, completed from reference TRBV28 and TRBJ2-2, reads DVKVTQSSRYLVKRTGEKVFLECVQDMDHENMFWYRQDPGLGLRLIYFSYDVKMKEKGDIPEGYSVSREKKERFSLILESASTNQTSMYLCASSLPLAGFTGELFFGEGSRLTVL.

V is TRBV28 and J is TRBJ2-3; perhaps TRBD2 as D (6 bases). CDR1 and CDR2 (germline): MDHEN, SYDVKM. Between the trimmed V and J ends, which lost 6 bases and 5 bases, there was a span of 18 bases. CDR3 length equals 15 residues. Here the CDR3 reads CASRESPTSLDTQYF. The CDR3 DNA reads as TGTGCCAGCAGAGAAAGTCCGACTAGTTTAGATACGCAGTATTTT.

This clonotype was counted ten times or more. CDR3 bases: TGTGCCAGCAGCCTAAGTAGCGGGGGTACCCATGAGCAGTTCTTC. Its protein is CASSLSSGGTHEQFF. The rearrangement joins TRBV7-2 to TRBJ2-1; TRBD2 matches 9 bases. Germline loops: CDR1 SGHTA, CDR2 FQGNSA. The junction had 10 bases not matched to a gene; V was cut back by 5 bases and J by 8 bases. The CDR3 has 15 amino acids.

This clonotype has just a few counts. The genes are TRBV2 and TRBJ1-1; D unresolved. This CDR3 spans 14 amino acids. Trimming cost V 3 bases and J 0 bases, with 8 bases left between them. Germline loops: CDR1 SNHLY, CDR2 FYNNEI. As DNA, the CDR3 is TGTGCCAGCAGTGATCCTGGCATGAACACTGAAGCTTTCTTT. Its protein is CASSDPGMNTEAFF.

This clonotype was seen a handful of times. The rearrangement joins TRBV7-8 to TRBJ1-6; D remains ambiguous. Between the trimmed V and J ends, which lost 0 bases and 7 bases, there was a span of 10 bases. Per germline, CDR1 SGHVS and CDR2 FQNEAQ. The length of the CDR3 is 15 residues. CDR3 nucleotide sequence: TGTGCCAGCAGCTTAGCGGTTCCCGGGAATTCACCCCTCCACTTT. It yields the protein CASSLAVPGNSPLHF.

This clonotype was counted only a few times. The gene calls are TRBV7-2 and TRBJ2-3; 8 positions match TRBD1. V was pared by 5 bases and J by 2 bases, with 6 bases of the junction left unmatched. From germline, CDR1 is SGHTA and CDR2 FQGNSA. The CDR3 covers 15 residues. The CDR3 coding sequence is TGTGCCAGCAGCAGGGACAGGTCCATCACAGATACGCAGTATTTT. It specifies CASSRDRSITDTQYF.